This is a list of T cell receptor beta chains from one sample in a study of T cell responses to AZD1222 COVID-19 vaccine. Assay used: immunoSEQ multiplex PCR; TCRdb lists only in-frame clones, some missing. The table lists more than 100,000 clones, 70% to 90% of them singletons. The specimen was peripheral blood, collected on day 0 of AZD1222 vaccination. The receptors stem from an adult in good health. CDR3s include the opening cysteine and the closing phenylalanine or tryptophan. A D gene is named only where the DNA matches it firmly. Clone size is stated in some rows and not others, as once, few, many or a class when expanded.

clone_size: few; j_call: TRBJ2-7; d_call: NA; v_call: TRBV12-3/TRBV12-4; cdr3_nt: TGTGCCAGCAGCCCAAACCCCTACGAGCAGTACTTC; cdr3_aa: CASSPNPYEQYF
clone_size: NA; j_call: TRBJ1-2; d_call: NA; v_call: TRBV28; cdr3_nt: TGTGCCAGCAGTCAGGCAGGGAGGGCCTATGGCTACACCTTC; cdr3_aa: CASSQAGRAYGYTF
clone_size: NA; j_call: TRBJ1-1; d_call: NA; v_call: TRBV5-4; cdr3_nt: TGTGCCAGCAGCCCAGCAGGTCACAGCCCGAACACTGAAGCTTTCTTT; cdr3_aa: CASSPAGHSPNTEAFF
clone_size: NA; j_call: TRBJ2-7; d_call: NA; v_call: TRBV5-4; cdr3_nt: TGTGCCAGCAGCCGTCGGACCGAACGGGCCTACGAGCAGTACTTC; cdr3_aa: CASSRRTERAYEQYF
clone_size: NA; j_call: TRBJ2-1; d_call: TRBD2; v_call: TRBV6-6; cdr3_nt: TGTGCCAGCAGTTCCCCGGGAGGATCCTACAATGAGCAGTTCTTC; cdr3_aa: CASSSPGGSYNEQFF
clone_size: NA; j_call: TRBJ2-2; d_call: NA; v_call: TRBV6-5; cdr3_nt: TGTGCCAGCAGAGCCTTCGGCGGAGACACCGGGGAGCTGTTTTTT; cdr3_aa: CASRAFGGDTGELFF
clone_size: NA; j_call: TRBJ1-5; d_call: NA; v_call: TRBV5-1; cdr3_nt: TGCGCCAGCAGCTTGGGACAAATCAATCAGCCCCAGCATTTT; cdr3_aa: CASSLGQINQPQHF
clone_size: few; j_call: TRBJ1-2; d_call: NA; v_call: TRBV2; cdr3_nt: TGTGCCAGCAGTACCGGGGCCAACTATGGCTACACCTTC; cdr3_aa: CASSTGANYGYTF
clone_size: once; j_call: TRBJ2-7; d_call: NA; v_call: TRBV6-2/TRBV6-3; cdr3_nt: TGTGCCAGCAGCTCCGGGACAACCTACGAGCAGTACTTC; cdr3_aa: CASSSGTTYEQYF
clone_size: NA; j_call: TRBJ2-3; d_call: NA; v_call: TRBV3-1/TRBV3-2; cdr3_nt: TGTGCCAGCAGCCAAGACCTAGTTAGGGCAGATACGCAGTATTTT; cdr3_aa: CASSQDLVRADTQYF
clone_size: once; j_call: TRBJ1-6; d_call: TRBD1; v_call: TRBV4-1; cdr3_nt: TGCGCCAGCAGCCATGCGGGACAGGGCTCATCACCCCTCCACTTT; cdr3_aa: CASSHAGQGSSPLHF